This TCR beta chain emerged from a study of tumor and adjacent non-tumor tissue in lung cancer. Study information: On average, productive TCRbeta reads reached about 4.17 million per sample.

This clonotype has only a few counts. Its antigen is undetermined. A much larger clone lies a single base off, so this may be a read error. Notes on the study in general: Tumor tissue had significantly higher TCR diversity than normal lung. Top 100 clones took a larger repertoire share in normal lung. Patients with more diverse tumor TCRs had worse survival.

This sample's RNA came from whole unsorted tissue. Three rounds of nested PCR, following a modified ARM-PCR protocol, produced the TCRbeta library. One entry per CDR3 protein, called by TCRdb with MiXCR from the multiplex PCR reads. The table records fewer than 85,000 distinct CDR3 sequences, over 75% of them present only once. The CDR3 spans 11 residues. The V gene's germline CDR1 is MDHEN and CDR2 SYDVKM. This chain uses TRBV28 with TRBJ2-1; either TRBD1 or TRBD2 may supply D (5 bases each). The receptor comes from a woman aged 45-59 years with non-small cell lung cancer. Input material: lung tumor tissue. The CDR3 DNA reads TGTGCCAACAGTCGGGGCTATGAGCAGTTCTTC. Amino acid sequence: CANSRGYEQFF.